Listed below are T cell receptor beta chains from one sample, sequenced in a study of blood T cell repertoires in COVID-19. TCRdb's copy holds only in-frame clones and misses some; the assay was immunoSEQ multiplex PCR. The table lists over 250,000 clones, more than 75% of them singletons, with around 2% in the top ten. Sequencing was done on a sample of PBMCs or T cells enriched from blood (not recorded which). Every receptor here comes from a woman aged 55-69 years in a cohort exposed to, infected with or recovered from COVID-19 (not recorded which). The CDR3 runs from the conserved cysteine through the conserved F or W. Fields, in order: CDR3 length, V gene, J gene, D gene, clone size, CDR3 DNA, CDR3 protein. The D gene is left open where the match is weak. Only some rows state a clone size, as once, few, many or a class for expanded clones.

>19|TRBV5-6|TRBJ2-7|NA|NA
TGTGCCAGCAGCCCACAAGGGCGGAGGGGGCGCTTGGGTTTCTACGAGCAGTACTTC
CASSPQGRRGRLGFYEQYF
>18|TRBV7-8|TRBJ2-7|TRBD1|NA
TGTGCCAGCAGCTTATTTTTGGGGACCGGGACAGGGGCCTACGAGCAGTACTTC
CASSLFLGTGTGAYEQYF
>16|TRBV27|TRBJ2-2|NA|NA
TGTGCCAGCAGTTTCCGACCCAGGGGTTGGACCGGGGAGCTGTTTTTT
CASSFRPRGWTGELFF
>16|TRBV27|TRBJ2-1|TRBD1|NA
TGTGCCAGCTCACTTAGTGCAGGGGGCTTCTACAATGAGCAGTTCTTC
CASSLSAGGFYNEQFF
>13|TRBV5-4|TRBJ2-1|NA|NA
TGTGCCAGCAGCTTGACAGGGATCAATGAGCAGTTCTTC
CASSLTGINEQFF
>13|TRBV5-3|TRBJ1-2|NA|NA
TGTGCCAGAAGCTCCGGGACTAACTATGGCTACACCTTC
CARSSGTNYGYTF
>13|TRBV24-1|TRBJ2-5|NA|NA
TGTGCCACCAGTGGCGCTAGCGAGGAGACCCAGTACTTC
CATSGASEETQYF
>14|TRBV9|TRBJ1-2|TRBD1|once
TGTGCCAGCAGCCCGACAGGGGGCGATGATGGCTACACCTTC
CASSPTGGDDGYTF
>15|TRBV30|TRBJ2-1|NA|once
TGTGCCTGGACAGTCCTGAGGGTTTCCTACAATGAGCAGTTCTTC
CAWTVLRVSYNEQFF
>13|TRBV2|TRBJ2-5|TRBD1|NA
TGTGCCAGCAGTCCGACAGGGTTAGAGACCCAGTACTTC
CASSPTGLETQYF
>14|TRBV28|TRBJ1-5|TRBD1|NA
TGTGCCATTCAGGGCCAGGGGGCGCTTCAGCCCCAGCATTTT
CAIQGQGALQPQHF
>13|TRBV28|TRBJ2-5|NA|many
TGTGCCAGCAGTTTAGACCCGCCGGGGACCCAGTACTTC
CASSLDPPGTQYF
>16|TRBV4-3|TRBJ1-2|TRBD1|NA
TGCGCCAGCAGCCCAACTAGGACAGGATCATTCTATGGCTACACCTTC
CASSPTRTGSFYGYTF
>15|TRBV15|TRBJ1-4|TRBD1|NA
TGTGCCACCAGCGCTACAGGGGCGATCAATGAAAAACTGTTTTTT
CATSATGAINEKLFF
>16|TRBV28|TRBJ1-2|NA|NA
TGTGCCAGCAGACGCCCTAGACAGCCCCAGTCCTATGGCTACACCTTC
CASRRPRQPQSYGYTF
>15|TRBV2|TRBJ2-6|NA|NA
TGTGCCAGCAGTGGTTACAGATCTGGGGCCAACGTCCTGACTTTC
CASSGYRSGANVLTF
>14|TRBV2|TRBJ2-7|TRBD2|NA
TGTGCCAGCAGGGCAGCGGGGAGCTCCTACGAGCAGTACTTC
CASRAAGSSYEQYF
>13|TRBV3-1/TRBV3-2|TRBJ2-2|NA|NA
TGTGCCAGCAGTCCTCAGGACACCGGGGAGCTGTTTTTT
CASSPQDTGELFF
>19|TRBV29-1|TRBJ2-1|TRBD2|NA
TGCAGCGTTGCGGGTTCAAGGACTAGCGGGTCCAACCTCTACAATGAGCAGTTCTTC
CSVAGSRTSGSNLYNEQFF
>15|TRBV9|TRBJ2-1|NA|NA
TGTGCCAGCAGCGTTGACACATCCTCCTACAATGAGCAGTTCTTC
CASSVDTSSYNEQFF
>14|TRBV7-3|TRBJ2-3|TRBD2|NA
TGTGCCAGCGCTGCTAGCGGGGGCACAGATACGCAGTATTTT
CASAASGGTDTQYF
>16|TRBV12-5|TRBJ2-5|TRBD1|NA
TGTGCTAGTGGTTTGGTAGGCAGGGGGCAAGAAGAGACCCAGTACTTC
CASGLVGRGQEETQYF
>19|TRBV10-2|TRBJ2-6|NA|NA
TGCGCCAGCAGTGAGTCGATTGGCCGTGGTATAAAAGGGGCCAACGTCCTGACTTTC
CASSESIGRGIKGANVLTF
>16|TRBV13|TRBJ2-7|TRBD1|NA
TGTGCCAGCAGCTCAAGAACGGACAGGGGGCCCTACGAGCAGTACTTC
CASSSRTDRGPYEQYF
>15|TRBV27|TRBJ1-5|NA|once
TGTGCCAGCAGTTCCTCGAGATTTGGCAATCAGCCCCAGCATTTT
CASSSSRFGNQPQHF
>15|TRBV6-2/TRBV6-3|TRBJ1-6|NA|NA
TGTGCCAGCAGTTACTCCGGGGGAGGCAATTCACCCCTCCACTTT
CASSYSGGGNSPLHF
>14|TRBV6-5|TRBJ1-3|NA|NA
TGTGCCAGCAGCTACAGGGCGAGGAGGAACACCATATATTTT
CASSYRARRNTIYF
>13|TRBV5-1|TRBJ2-7|NA|NA
TGCGCCAGCAGCGGTGAGATATCTTACGAGCAGTACTTC
CASSGEISYEQYF
>14|TRBV4-1|TRBJ1-1|NA|many
TGCGCCAGCAGCCTACCGGACTCGAACACTGAAGCTTTCTTT
CASSLPDSNTEAFF
>15|TRBV7-9|TRBJ1-4|NA|NA
TGTGCCAGCAGCTTAGTCGGACAGTCGAGGGAAAAACTGTTTTTT
CASSLVGQSREKLFF
>16|TRBV6-5|TRBJ1-3|NA|NA
TGTGCCAGCAGCTACACAGTCGTGGGCTCTGGAAACACCATATATTTT
CASSYTVVGSGNTIYF
>16|TRBV10-2|TRBJ2-7|TRBD2|NA
TGCGCCAGTACGGGACTAGCGGATTCGAGCTCCTACGAGCAGTACTTC
CASTGLADSSSYEQYF
>13|TRBV28|TRBJ2-7|TRBD1|NA
TGTGCCAGCAGTGCCGGGACAGGGTACGAGCAGTACTTC
CASSAGTGYEQYF
>13|TRBV7-3|TRBJ2-1|TRBD1|NA
TGTGCCAGCAGCTCGGGACAGGGGAATGAGCAGTTCTTC
CASSSGQGNEQFF
>11|TRBV29-1|TRBJ2-5|NA|NA
TGCAGCACCTCTATTTCGGAGACCCAGTACTTC
CSTSISETQYF
>17|TRBV3-1/TRBV3-2|TRBJ2-7|NA|NA
TGTGCCAGCAGCCAAGGGGGGCAGGCCGCCCACTTTTACGAGCAGTACTTC
CASSQGGQAAHFYEQYF
>15|TRBV3-1/TRBV3-2|TRBJ1-5|NA|NA
TGTGCCAGCAGCCAAGGTGACAGGAGCAATCAGCCCCAGCATTTT
CASSQGDRSNQPQHF
>15|TRBV2|TRBJ2-6|NA|NA
TGTGCCAGCAGGACAGGAGGCTCTGGGGCCAACGTCCTGACTTTC
CASRTGGSGANVLTF
>12|TRBV11-2|TRBJ2-1|NA|NA
TGTGCCAGCAGCTTAAGTCTAAATGAGCAGTTCTTC
CASSLSLNEQFF